These 27 T cell receptor beta chains share one sample of origin, sequenced in a study of T cells after yellow fever vaccination. Each CDR3 protein gets one entry after TCRdb re-called the 5' RACE reads with MiXCR. The sample lists some 600,000 distinct CDR3 sequences, about 12% occurring once. Specimen: PBMCs, collected on the day of the yellow fever booster vaccination. The origin of the receptors is a man aged 25 to 40 who received the YFV17D yellow fever vaccine.

This chain connects TRBV24-1 to TRBJ2-3; TRBD2 is a possible D gene (7 bases). Trimming stripped 4 bases from V and 7 bases from J, with 17 bases between. Germline assignment: CDR1 KGHDR and CDR2 SFDVKD. This CDR3 has 15 residues. The CDR3 sequence is CATSEVRGRGNTQYF. The CDR3 region has the DNA TGTGCCACCAGTGAAGTAAGAGGGAGGGGGAATACGCAGTATTTT.

Many counts were recorded for this clonotype. The chain joins TRBV7-2 to TRBJ2-5, with 8 bases matching TRBD1. J lost 7 bases, V lost 4 bases, and 8 bases had no gene match. Germline V CDR1 and CDR2: SGHTA, FQGNSA. The CDR3 spans 14 residues. The CDR3 nucleotides are TGTGCCAGCAGCTCTAGACAGGGGAGTCTGACCCAGTACTTC. This encodes CASSSRQGSLTQYF.

The chain employs TRBV7-9 and TRBJ2-3; 8 positions match TRBD1. Trimming took 4 bases from V and 2 from J; bases not matched to a gene: 5. The CDR3 consists of 15 residues. Looked up from germline, CDR1 is SEHNR and CDR2 is FQNEAQ (reference sequence). DNA for the CDR3: TGTGCCAGCAGCTCCCGGGACAGGCCCACAGATACGCAGTATTTT. Translating it yields CASSSRDRPTDTQYF.

This clonotype was observed a few times. The chain joins TRBV7-9 to TRBJ1-1; D gene uncertain. CDR1 SEHNR and CDR2 FQNEAQ come from the germline V gene (reference sequence). V was clipped by 1 base and J by 1 base, with 7 bases between them. The CDR3 is made up of 14 amino acids. CDR3 in DNA: TGTGCCAGCAGCTTAGATCGTACGAACACTGAAGCTTTCTTT. It yields the protein CASSLDRTNTEAFF.

V is TRBV7-2 and J is TRBJ2-2; no reliable D call. This CDR3 has 13 residues. V shed 6 bases and J shed 9 bases, with 14 bases lying between them. Germline V lookup: CDR1 SGHTA, CDR2 FQGNSA. DNA of the CDR3: TGTGCCAGCAGTCCCGTAGGCTTCAGGGAGCTGTTTTTT. It encodes CASSPVGFRELFF.

This clonotype was detected a few times. V and J are TRBV28 and TRBJ1-2, with D unresolved. The V end lost 6 bases, the J end lost 3 bases, and 11 bases lay between the germline ends. Germline-derived CDR1 and CDR2 are MDHEN and SYDVKM. The CDR3 has 13 residues. The CDR3 DNA is TGTGCCAGCAGACTCCCCGGGGACTATGGCTACACCTTC. It encodes CASRLPGDYGYTF.

The chain combines TRBV5-4 with TRBJ2-5; no reliable D call. This CDR3 has 13 residues. V was shortened by 3 bases and J by 4 bases, with 10 bases between the two germline ends. Germline CDR1 SGHNT, CDR2 YYREEE (reference sequence). The CDR3 DNA reads as TGTGCCAGCAGCTGGGCGGAGCCAGAGACCCAGTACTTC. Translating gives CASSWAEPETQYF.

The J gene is TRBJ2-1, the V gene TRBV12-3 or TRBV12-4; no reliable D call. The CDR3 spans 13 residues. The ends were cut back, 1 base at V and 10 bases at J, with 11 bases in the middle. The CDR3 region has the DNA TGTGCCAGCAGTTTAGTTGGGGTTGAAGAGCAGTTCTTC. This gives the protein CASSLVGVEEQFF.

This clonotype was seen repeatedly, ten times or more. The chain couples TRBV5-6 to TRBJ2-5, with unresolved D. This CDR3 contains 12 residues. The V gene lost 4 bases and the J gene lost 5 bases, with 9 bases spanning the gap. CDR1 is SGHDT, CDR2 YYEEEE, per germline. CDR3 region: CASSPGSETQYF. The CDR3 region has the DNA TGTGCCAGCAGCCCTGGGTCGGAGACCCAGTACTTC.

J is TRBJ2-1 and V is TRBV2; either TRBD1 or TRBD2 may fit D (5 bases each). The germline V gene has CDR1 SNHLY and CDR2 FYNNEI. The CDR3 is 9 residues long. V dropped 9 bases and J dropped 16 bases, with 13 bases sitting between them. CDR3 in DNA: TGTGCCAGGGGGCCCGGGATATTCTTC. This gives the protein CARGPGIFF.

This clonotype was seen a handful of times. This chain links TRBV19 with TRBJ1-1; D may be TRBD1 (5 bases). The CDR3 is made up of 14 amino acids. Germline assignment: CDR1 LNHDA and CDR2 SQIVND (reference sequence). V lost 3 bases to trimming and J lost 4 bases, with 12 bases between them. In nucleotides, the CDR3 is TGTGCCAGTAGTATTAACAGGTGGAGCACTGAAGCTTTCTTT. Residues: CASSINRWSTEAFF. The whole variable domain, filled in from reference TRBV19 and TRBJ1-1, reads DGGITQSPKYLFRKEGQNVTLSCEQNLNHDAMYWYRQDPGQGLRLIYYSQIVNDFQKGDIAEGYSVSREKKESFPLTVTSAQKNPTAFYLCASSINRWSTEAFFGQGTRLTVV.

This clonotype was detected only a few times. The gene calls are TRBV5-1 and TRBJ2-4; D ambiguous. This CDR3 comprises 13 residues. The V and J ends lost 4 bases and 15 bases respectively, with 20 bases between them. Germline assignment: CDR1 SGHRS and CDR2 YFSETQ. CDR3 protein: CASSTPDVNELYF. DNA of the CDR3: TGCGCCAGCAGCACCCCGGACGTGAATGAGCTGTACTTC.

The V call is TRBV21-1, the J call TRBJ2-6. TRBV21-1 constitutes a pseudogene. The CDR3 has 16 residues. CDR3 sequence: CASSRERWSGANVLTF. The CDR3 DNA reads as TGTGCCAGCAGCAGAGAGCGGTGGTCTGGGGCCAACGTCCTGACTTTC.

V is TRBV20-1 and J is TRBJ1-2, with D hard to call. CDR3 size: 14 residues. Germline loops: CDR1 DFQATT, CDR2 SNEGSKA (reference sequence). V was shortened by 5 bases and J by 4 bases, with 17 bases between the two germline ends. The CDR3 sequence: CSAGRGGRSYGYTF. The CDR3 bases are TGCAGTGCTGGAAGAGGCGGCAGAAGCTATGGCTACACCTTC.

This clonotype came up a few times. The chain has TRBV20-1 and TRBJ2-3; D call uncertain. The CDR3 spans 13 residues. V was shortened by 1 base and J by 4 bases, with 9 bases between the two germline ends. Germline CDR1 DFQATT, CDR2 SNEGSKA (reference sequence). CDR3 bases: TGCAGTGCTAGAGTATCTGGCCCAGATACGCAGTATTTT. Its translation: CSARVSGPDTQYF.

This sequence joins TRBV7-2 and TRBJ2-7; D gene uncertain. The CDR3 consists of 12 residues. Germline V gives CDR1 SGHTA, CDR2 FQGNSA. The V gene lost 0 bases and the J gene lost 9 bases, with 9 bases spanning the gap. The CDR3 DNA is TGTGCCAGCAGCTTAGCCCCCCCTGGGCAGTACTTC. Translation gives CASSLAPPGQYF.

V and J are TRBV15 and TRBJ2-1; D possibly matches TRBD1 or TRBD2 (5 bases each). Deletions cut 8 bases from V and 2 bases from J, with 16 bases between. The CDR3 is 15 amino acids. Germline V CDR1 and CDR2: LNHNV, YYDKDF (reference sequence). The CDR3 sequence: CATRNRDVTYNEQFF. The DNA for the CDR3 is TGTGCCACCCGAAACCGGGACGTTACCTACAATGAGCAGTTCTTC.

Here the CDR3 DNA reads TGTGCCAGCAGTTTTGGTGGGGCGCCCGGGGAGCTGTTTTTT. Translating gives CASSFGGAPGELFF. V and J are TRBV27 and TRBJ2-2, with D perhaps TRBD1 (5 bases). Germline V gives CDR1 MNHEY, CDR2 SMNVEV (reference sequence). The CDR3 is made up of 14 amino acids. The V end was cut by 3 bases, the J end by 6 bases, with 11 bases between.

This clonotype was picked up a small number of times. This chain uses TRBV4-3 with TRBJ2-1, with 8 bases lining up with TRBD2. The CDR3 loop spans 18 amino acids. The ends lost 0 bases at V and 3 bases at J; junction bases unmatched: 10. Looked up from germline, CDR1 is LGHNA and CDR2 is YSLEER. This CDR3 reads CASSQDLIREGFYNEQFF. The CDR3, as DNA: TGCGCCAGCAGCCAAGATTTGATCCGGGAGGGCTTCTACAATGAGCAGTTCTTC.

This clonotype has more than one count but fewer than ten. The genes are TRBV9 and TRBJ1-5; TRBD1 matches 7 bases. CDR3 size: 18 residues. The germline V gene encodes CDR1 SGDLS and CDR2 YYNGEE. Trimming at V came to 2 bases and at J to 0 bases, leaving 11 bases not matched to a gene. As DNA, the CDR3 is TGTGCCAGCAGCGTTTGCCGGACAGGCGCCTATAGCAATCAGCCCCAGCATTTT. Its translation is CASSVCRTGAYSNQPQHF.

The chain uses TRBV4-3 and TRBJ2-7, with 7 positions matching TRBD2. CDR3 length: 15 amino acids. The germline V gene has CDR1 LGHNA and CDR2 YSLEER. The V gene end was trimmed by 3 bases and the J gene end by 3 bases; junction bases not matched to a gene: 8. CDR3 region: CASSQAGLVDYEQYF. The CDR3 DNA reads TGCGCCAGCAGCCAGGCCGGACTAGTAGACTACGAGCAGTACTTC.

The chain uses TRBV5-4 and TRBJ2-6, with D possibly being TRBD2 (5 bases). The ends were cut back, 7 bases at V and 4 bases at J, with 12 bases in the middle. Germline V CDR1 and CDR2: SGHNT, YYREEE (reference sequence). There are 14 residues in the CDR3. CDR3 residues: CASRGESGANVLTF. The CDR3 DNA reads TGTGCCAGCCGTGGGGAGAGCGGGGCCAACGTCCTGACTTTC.

The chain couples TRBV29-1 to TRBJ2-7, with D possibly being TRBD1 or TRBD2 (5 bases each). From germline, CDR1 is SQVTM and CDR2 ANQGSEA. Trimming pared 6 bases from V and 3 bases from J, leaving 18 bases between. CDR3 length equals 14 residues. The CDR3 here is CSVSGTESRYEQYF. The CDR3 DNA is TGCAGCGTGTCGGGGACCGAATCCCGCTACGAGCAGTACTTC.

V gene TRBV7-9 combines with J gene TRBJ2-3; unclear D gene. Germline V gives CDR1 SEHNR, CDR2 FQNEAQ (reference sequence). This CDR3 spans 15 amino acids. V was pared by 3 bases and J by 4 bases, with 14 bases between. The CDR3 protein is CASSFGEADADTQYF. CDR3 nucleotides: TGTGCCAGCAGCTTTGGTGAGGCTGACGCAGATACGCAGTATTTT.

A single count supports this clonotype. This chain joins TRBV7-2 and TRBJ2-1; the D gene is possibly TRBD2 (5 bases). V lost 1 base and J lost 6, with 10 bases in between. CDR1 and CDR2 (germline): SGHTA, FQGNSA. The CDR3 consists of 14 residues. The CDR3 reads CASSLEASPNEQFF. The CDR3 coding sequence is TGTGCCAGCAGCTTAGAGGCTAGCCCCAATGAGCAGTTCTTC.

The V call is TRBV20-1, the J call TRBJ2-2; 8 bases map to TRBD2. CDR1 is DFQATT and CDR2 is SNEGSKA in the germline V gene (reference sequence). V lost 4 bases to trimming and J lost 3 bases; unmatched junction nucleotides: 10. This CDR3 spans 16 amino acids. The CDR3 DNA is TGCAGTGCTACAAGTCCCGCCGGGAGGGACACCGGGGAGCTGTTTTTT. Its protein is CSATSPAGRDTGELFF.

The rearrangement links TRBV7-2 to TRBJ2-3, with TRBD2 identical over 8 bases. The germline V gene encodes CDR1 SGHTA and CDR2 FQGNSA. J lost 4 bases, V lost 3 bases, and 12 bases had no gene match. The CDR3 runs to 17 residues. CDR3 protein: CASSFRTSKRGADTQYF. CDR3 coding DNA: TGTGCCAGCAGCTTCCGGACTAGCAAAAGAGGAGCAGATACGCAGTATTTT.